The 30 T cell receptor beta chains listed next were all sequenced from one sample in a study of CD8+ T cells in alopecia areata. Reverse transcription of extracted RNA yielded cDNA, which provided the sequencing template. Measured with immunoSEQ multiplex PCR; TCRdb has only the in-frame clones, and not every one. The sample has fewer than 100,000 clones; 70% to 80% are singletons. The sample's treatment: oral pan-JAK inhibitor, 5-10 mg twice daily. Material: CD8+ T cells sorted from blood, obtained at week 44, from a patient treated with tofacitinib. The receptors come from a human donor with alopecia areata.

This clone appeared a few times. This rearrangement joins TRBV27 to TRBJ2-2; D perhaps matches TRBD2 (5 bases). The V gene lost 6 bases and the J gene lost 8 bases, with 16 bases spanning the gap. CDR1 and CDR2 (germline): MNHEY, SMNVEV (reference sequence). The CDR3 contains 14 residues. CDR3 sequence (DNA): TGTGCCAGCAGCCCGGCCGCGAGGGCTGGGGAGCTGTTTTTT. This gives the protein CASSPAARAGELFF.

This clone was seen a handful of times. The chain is built from TRBV4-3 and TRBJ1-1; D ambiguous. Germline CDR1 is LGHNA and CDR2 is YSLEER. V shed 0 bases and J shed 0 bases, with 8 bases lying between them. The CDR3 runs 15 residues. The chain's CDR3 is CASSQEDGLNTEAFF. CDR3 in DNA: TGCGCCAGCAGCCAAGAGGACGGCCTGAACACTGAAGCTTTCTTT.

As to this clone: The sample holds other DNA sequences that translate to the same CDR3. The rearrangement links TRBV20-1 to TRBJ1-2; D unclear. CDR3 length equals 10 residues. Trimming removed 0 bases from V and 4 bases from J, with 0 bases in between. The germline V gene encodes CDR1 DFQATT and CDR2 SNEGSKA (reference sequence). Here the CDR3 DNA reads TGCAGTGCTAGAGACTATGGCTACACCTTC. Translating it yields CSARDYGYTF.

J is TRBJ2-7 and V is TRBV5-6, with D perhaps matching TRBD1 (5 bases). V dropped 6 bases and J dropped 3 bases, with 13 bases sitting between them. The germline gives CDR1 SGHDT, CDR2 YYEEEE. CDR3 length: 13 residues. Written as DNA, the CDR3 is TGTGCCAGCATGGCGCAGGGCGACTACGAGCAGTACTTC. It encodes CASMAQGDYEQYF.

A remark on this clone: Other DNA sequences from this sample encode an identical CDR3 as well. The chain employs TRBV27 and TRBJ2-1; TRBD2 matches 12 bases. CDR3 length equals 15 residues. CDR1 is MNHEY, CDR2 SMNVEV, per germline (reference sequence). V lost 5 bases to trimming and J lost 3 bases; unmatched junction nucleotides: 2. The CDR3 DNA is TGTGCCAGCAGTACTAGCGGGGGGAACTACAATGAGCAGTTCTTC. Protein: CASSTSGGNYNEQFF.

The chain has TRBV19 and TRBJ1-1; D unclear. Germline V gene lookup returns CDR1 LNHDA and CDR2 SQIVND (reference sequence). The CDR3 is made up of 15 amino acids. V shed 5 bases and J shed 1 base, with 14 bases lying between them. CDR3 DNA sequence: TGTGCCAGTAGTCTCGCCGGGTTGCAGAACACTGAAGCTTTCTTT. Its translation is CASSLAGLQNTEAFF.

The genes are TRBV15 and TRBJ2-5, with 8 positions matching TRBD1. The CDR3 has 15 residues. Germline trimming cut 5 bases from V and 4 bases from J; bases unmatched to any gene: 9. Germline CDR1 reads LNHNV; CDR2 reads YYDKDF (reference sequence). CDR3 loop: CATSVSFQGAETQYF. In DNA form, the CDR3 reads TGTGCCACCAGCGTCTCCTTCCAGGGGGCAGAGACCCAGTACTTC.

This clone was seen a single time. The genes are TRBV9 and TRBJ2-3, with 8 bases fitting TRBD2. Trimming cost V 4 bases and J 2 bases; bases outside gene matches: 3. Germline loops: CDR1 SGDLS, CDR2 YYNGEE. The CDR3 length is 14 residues. CDR3 protein: CASSRSGTTDTQYF. The CDR3 DNA follows: TGTGCCAGCAGCCGTAGCGGGACCACAGATACGCAGTATTTT.

CDR3 DNA sequence: TGTGCCTGGAGTCGAGGGGCCAGGAATGAAAAACTGTTTTTT. Translation: CAWSRGARNEKLFF. This chain links TRBV30 with TRBJ1-4, with D possibly TRBD1 on 5 matching bases. CDR1 and CDR2 (germline): GTSNPN, SVGIG (reference sequence). The V and J ends lost 2 bases and 5 bases respectively, with 12 bases between them. CDR3 length: 14 amino acids. The complete variable domain, with remaining parts taken from reference TRBV30 and TRBJ1-4, reads SQTIHQWPATLVQPVGSPLSLECTVEGTSNPNLYWYRQAAGRGLQLLFYSVGIGQISSEVPQNLSASRPQDRQFILSSKKLLLSDSGFYLCAWSRGARNEKLFFGSGTQLSVL.

The genes are TRBV4-3 and TRBJ1-2, with TRBD1 matching over 10 bases. J gave up 4 bases and V 3 bases, and 8 bases lay outside the gene matches. From germline, CDR1 is LGHNA and CDR2 YSLEER. CDR3 length equals 16 residues. The CDR3, as DNA: TGCGCCAGCAGCCACCAGAGGGACAGGGGCAGCTATGGCTACACCTTC. Its protein product is CASSHQRDRGSYGYTF.

The chain has TRBV7-2 and TRBJ2-7, with 8 bases aligning to TRBD1. Germline CDR1 and CDR2: SGHTA and FQGNSA. The trim removed 5 bases at V and 4 bases at J, leaving 7 bases unmatched. CDR3 length: 14 amino acids. The CDR3 reads CASSPWGTGYEQYF. The CDR3 DNA follows: TGTGCCAGCAGCCCCTGGGGGACAGGTTACGAGCAGTACTTC.

Only one count was recorded for this clone. The rearrangement uses TRBV27 and TRBJ1-1, with no clear D. The CDR3 extends over 14 amino acids. Per the germline V gene, CDR1 is MNHEY and CDR2 is SMNVEV (reference sequence). V lost 3 bases and J 2 bases, leaving 10 bases between the germline ends. CDR3 protein: CASSFRNSNTEAFF. The CDR3 bases are TGTGCCAGCAGTTTCAGGAACAGCAACACTGAAGCTTTCTTT.

This clone has only a few counts. The gene calls are TRBV29-1 and TRBJ2-7; 10 nucleotides agree with TRBD1. Germline lookup yields CDR1 SQVTM and CDR2 ANQGSEA. The CDR3 contains 13 residues. V lost 0 bases and J lost 6; bases outside the gene matches: 2. The CDR3 protein is CSVEDGDRGEQYF. The CDR3 nucleotides read TGCAGCGTTGAAGATGGGGACAGGGGCGAGCAGTACTTC.

The CDR3 is CASSPRQGGDYGYTF. The CDR3 bases are TGCGCCAGCAGCCCCCGACAGGGAGGTGACTATGGCTACACCTTC. The chain couples TRBV4-1 to TRBJ1-2, with 7 positions matching TRBD1. This CDR3 has 15 amino acids. With V trimmed by 4 bases and J by 3 bases, 8 bases remained unmatched. CDR1 is MGHRA and CDR2 is YSYEKL in the germline V gene.

The CDR3 region is CASSQNRGGYEQYF. Written as DNA, the CDR3 is TGCGCCAGCAGCCAAAACAGGGGGGGCTACGAGCAGTACTTC. The chain employs TRBV4-3 and TRBJ2-7, with a tentative D call TRBD1 (8 bases). The V and J ends lost 2 bases and 3 bases respectively, with 11 bases between them. The germline V gene has CDR1 LGHNA and CDR2 YSLEER. This CDR3 spans 14 amino acids.

The chain combines TRBV7-9 with TRBJ1-4; D unclear. V shed 6 bases and J shed 7 bases, with 6 bases lying between them. CDR1 is SEHNR, CDR2 FQNEAQ, per germline (reference sequence). The CDR3 has 11 amino acids. This CDR3 is CASSYSEKLFF. As DNA, the CDR3 is TGTGCCAGCAGTTACAGTGAAAAACTGTTTTTT. The full variable domain, its missing parts supplied by reference TRBV7-9 and TRBJ1-4, is DTGVSQNPRHKITKRGQNVTFRCDPISEHNRLYWYRQTLGQGPEFLTYFQNEAQLEKSRLLSDRFSAERPKGSFSTLEIQRTEQGDSAMYLCASSYSEKLFFGSGTQLSVL.

The chain has TRBV6-1 and TRBJ1-1; D not resolved. The CDR3 spans 10 residues. From germline, CDR1 is MNHNS and CDR2 SASEGT. The V and J ends lost 6 bases and 9 bases respectively, with 8 bases between them. DNA of the CDR3: TGTGCCAGCAGAGAAATTCAAGCTTTCTTT. This translates into CASREIQAFF.

This clone has a single count. CDR3 residues: CASSYSNRDEQYF. As DNA, the CDR3 is TGTGCCAGCAGTTACTCGAACAGGGACGAGCAGTACTTC. The chain joins TRBV6-5 to TRBJ2-7, with D possibly matching TRBD1 (6 bases). Trimming removed 0 bases at V and 5 bases at J, with 8 bases between. From germline, CDR1 is MNHEY and CDR2 SVGAGI. CDR3 length: 13 residues.

This chain uses TRBV7-9 with TRBJ2-1; D ambiguous. V was pared by 3 bases and J by 8 bases, with 5 bases between. Germline-derived CDR1 and CDR2 are SEHNR and FQNEAQ (reference sequence). This CDR3 has 11 residues. The CDR3 loop reads CASSLSYEQFF. CDR3 DNA: TGTGCCAGCAGCTTGAGCTATGAGCAGTTCTTC.

The DNA of the CDR3 is TGTGCCAGCAGTGTCTTCTCCACGTCGATTGAGGCCAACGTCCTGACTTTC. Protein: CASSVFSTSIEANVLTF. This chain uses TRBV2 with TRBJ2-6, with unresolved D. In germline, CDR1 is SNHLY, CDR2 FYNNEI. The CDR3 runs 17 residues. The V gene lost 4 bases and the J gene lost 6 bases, with 19 bases spanning the gap.

The chain combines TRBV19 with TRBJ1-1; D not resolved. Deletions cut 9 bases from V and 1 base from J, with 6 bases between. CDR1 and CDR2 (germline): LNHDA, SQIVND (reference sequence). The CDR3 spans 11 residues. The CDR3 DNA follows: TGTGCCAGCGGGCAGAACACTGAAGCTTTCTTT. Translating it yields CASGQNTEAFF.

The sample holds a few counts of this clone. The chain carries TRBV7-9 and TRBJ2-1; D remains unclear. This CDR3 region has 14 residues. The V end lost 4 bases, the J end lost 7 bases, and 14 bases lay between the germline ends. The germline V gene has CDR1 SEHNR and CDR2 FQNEAQ (reference sequence). CDR3 sequence: CASSSASNQNEQFF. Written as DNA, the CDR3 is TGTGCCAGCAGCTCGGCGTCGAATCAGAATGAGCAGTTCTTC. Drawing the rest from reference TRBV7-9 and TRBJ2-1, the complete variable domain is DTGVSQNPRHKITKRGQNVTFRCDPISEHNRLYWYRQTLGQGPEFLTYFQNEAQLEKSRLLSDRFSAERPKGSFSTLEIQRTEQGDSAMYLCASSSASNQNEQFFGPGTRLTVL.

This chain connects TRBV27 to TRBJ2-7; TRBD1 might be the D (5 bases). CDR1 and CDR2 (germline): MNHEY, SMNVEV (reference sequence). The CDR3 spans 16 residues. Trimming shortened V by 3 bases and J by 0 bases, and 15 bases separated the two germline ends. The CDR3 loop reads CASSFSTGDLSYEQYF. In nucleotides, the CDR3 is TGTGCCAGCAGTTTTAGTACAGGCGACCTCTCCTACGAGCAGTACTTC.

This chain uses TRBV7-2 with TRBJ2-7, with D perhaps being TRBD1 or TRBD2 (5 bases each). CDR1 is SGHTA and CDR2 is FQGNSA in the germline V gene. There are 15 residues in the CDR3. Trimming took off 0 bases at V and 0 bases at J, with 9 bases between the two ends. DNA of the CDR3: TGTGCCAGCAGCTTAGCTCCCGGGACCTCCTACGAGCAGTACTTC. This translates into CASSLAPGTSYEQYF.

The V and J genes are TRBV4-1 and TRBJ2-3; 14 nucleotides match TRBD2. From germline, CDR1 is MGHRA and CDR2 YSYEKL. This CDR3 is built from 19 residues. Trimming removed 2 bases from V and 2 bases from J; junction bases left unmatched: 9. The CDR3 loop is CASSQRLAGGPPSTDTQYF. CDR3 DNA sequence: TGCGCCAGCAGCCAAAGACTAGCGGGGGGGCCCCCGTCCACAGATACGCAGTATTTT.

The chain couples TRBV19 to TRBJ2-5; no clear D. CDR3 length: 14 residues. Germline loops: CDR1 LNHDA, CDR2 SQIVND (reference sequence). V was pared by 3 bases and J by 4 bases, with 12 bases between. The CDR3 loop reads CASSMEPERETQYF. DNA of the CDR3: TGTGCCAGTAGTATGGAACCCGAGAGAGAGACCCAGTACTTC.

V gene TRBV29-1 combines with J gene TRBJ2-2; TRBD1 might be the D (6 bases). Germline values: CDR1 SQVTM, CDR2 ANQGSEA. The V and J ends lost 5 bases and 4 bases respectively, with 8 bases between them. The CDR3 is 12 amino acids. The CDR3 is CSVTGPTGELFF. CDR3 nucleotide sequence: TGCAGCGTTACAGGGCCCACCGGGGAGCTGTTTTTT.

The rearrangement links TRBV30 to TRBJ2-7; tentatively, D is TRBD2 (5 bases). The length of the CDR3 is 12 residues. Trimming left V 7 bases short and J 1 base short, with 11 bases between. Per germline, CDR1 GTSNPN and CDR2 SVGIG (reference sequence). The CDR3 loop reads CAYTRDSYEQYF. For the CDR3, the DNA is TGTGCCTATACACGGGATTCCTACGAGCAGTACTTC.

This clone turned up a few times. The chain combines TRBV7-2 with TRBJ1-2; D is unclear. The CDR3 length is 12 residues. The V gene's germline CDR1 is SGHTA and CDR2 FQGNSA. The V end lost 0 bases, the J end lost 6 bases, and 5 bases lay between the germline ends. CDR3 coding DNA: TGTGCCAGCAGCTTAGCGATAGATGGCTACACCTTC. Its translation: CASSLAIDGYTF.

This chain joins TRBV7-2 and TRBJ1-2; 10 nucleotides line up with TRBD1. The CDR3 contains 16 residues. Trimming cost V 2 bases and J 8 bases; bases outside gene matches: 11. Germline loops: CDR1 SGHTA, CDR2 FQGNSA. The CDR3 is CASSLSGTGESEGYTF. CDR3 sequence (DNA): TGTGCCAGCAGCTTATCCGGGACAGGGGAGTCTGAGGGCTACACCTTC.